A single sample gave rise to the 11 T cell receptor beta chains below, sequenced in a study of CD8+ T cells in alopecia areata. RNA extraction was followed by reverse transcription into cDNA, which acted as the sequencing template. Method: immunoSEQ multiplex PCR; TCRdb's copy keeps in-frame clones and lacks some. Among about 110,000 clones, approximately 59% were seen once, and the ten largest hold 20% to 25%. Sample: CD8+ T cells sorted from blood. These receptors originate from a human donor in good health.

This clone was recorded a few times. The chain links TRBV4-1 to TRBJ2-1; 9 bases align to TRBD2. This CDR3 comprises 15 residues. With V trimmed by 2 bases and J by 11 bases, 10 bases remained unmatched. The germline CDR1 and CDR2 sequences are MGHRA and YSYEKL. CDR3 sequence (DNA): TGCGCCAGCAGCCAACCTTTCCCGGGACTAGCAAAGCAGTTCTTC. Residues: CASSQPFPGLAKQFF.

V and J are TRBV7-9 and TRBJ2-1; 8 bases are shared with TRBD2. This CDR3 has 15 residues. Germline V CDR1 and CDR2: SEHNR, FQNEAQ (reference sequence). V dropped 2 bases and J dropped 9; count of bases not matched to a gene: 9. CDR3 DNA: TGTGCCAGCAGCTTATTAGCGGGGACCCTCGGTGAGCAGTTCTTC. Its protein product is CASSLLAGTLGEQFF.

In this sample, this clone turned up a few times. The genes are TRBV15 and TRBJ2-5; 7 nucleotides align to TRBD2. The CDR3 has 19 residues. Germline-derived CDR1 and CDR2 are LNHNV and YYDKDF (reference sequence). V lost 0 bases and J lost 1; bases outside the gene matches: 14. CDR3 DNA: TGTGCCACCAGCAGAGAAGGGGTGATCGAGGGGACTATCCAAGAGACCCAGTACTTC. Translating it yields CATSREGVIEGTIQETQYF.

This clone was observed a few times. V is TRBV14 and J is TRBJ2-1, with D possibly TRBD2 on 6 matching bases. Trimming stripped 0 bases from V and 10 bases from J, with 16 bases between. CDR1 and CDR2 (germline): SGHDN, FVKESK. CDR3 length equals 15 residues. CDR3 DNA: TGTGCCAGCAGCCAAGATTACGGGACTGCGGGGGAGCAGTTCTTC. Its translation is CASSQDYGTAGEQFF.

This chain links TRBV19 with TRBJ1-4; D is unresolved. The germline CDR1 and CDR2 sequences are LNHDA and SQIVND (reference sequence). V gave up 3 bases and J gave up 3 bases, with 11 bases separating them. The CDR3 loop spans 15 amino acids. The CDR3 DNA sequence: TGTGCCAGTAGTATGTTCGGGCCGGCTAATGAAAAACTGTTTTTT. Its protein is CASSMFGPANEKLFF.

About this clone: The same CDR3 also results from other DNA sequences found in this sample. The chain has TRBV7-9 and TRBJ1-4, with D hard to call. Trimming removed 3 bases from V and 4 bases from J, with 0 bases in between. This CDR3 region has 11 residues. Germline V gene sequence: CDR1 SEHNR, CDR2 FQNEAQ (reference sequence). DNA for the CDR3: TGTGCCAGCAGCTTTAATGAAAAACTGTTTTTT. Translation gives CASSFNEKLFF.

The V and J genes are TRBV5-6 and TRBJ1-6, with D tentatively TRBD1 (5 bases). The CDR3 runs 15 residues. Trimming stripped 0 bases from V and 6 bases from J, with 10 bases between. CDR1 and CDR2 from the germline V gene are SGHDT and YYEEEE. The CDR3: CASSLETERNSPLHF. DNA of the CDR3: TGTGCCAGCAGCTTGGAGACAGAGCGTAATTCACCCCTCCACTTT. Using reference TRBV5-6 and TRBJ1-6 for the parts outside the CDR3, the full variable domain is DAGVTQSPTHLIKTRGQQVTLRCSPKSGHDTVSWYQQALGQGPQFIFQYYEEEERQRGNFPDRFSGHQFPNYSSELNVNALLLGDSALYLCASSLETERNSPLHFGNGTRLTVT.

The chain uses TRBV4-1 and TRBJ2-5; D gene unclear. Germline V CDR1 and CDR2: MGHRA, YSYEKL. V was cut by 2 bases and J by 5 bases, with 15 bases left in between. This CDR3 has 15 residues. The DNA of the CDR3 is TGCGCCAGCAGCCAAAGTGGAGTGCTGTATGAGACCCAGTACTTC. It specifies CASSQSGVLYETQYF.

The chain links TRBV2 to TRBJ2-5, with unresolved D. Germline V gene lookup returns CDR1 SNHLY and CDR2 FYNNEI. The CDR3 runs 9 residues. The V and J ends lost 8 bases and 4 bases respectively, with 2 bases between them. As DNA, the CDR3 is TGTGCCAGCGGAGAGACCCAGTACTTC. Translated, it gives CASGETQYF. The variable domain in full, completed from reference TRBV2 and TRBJ2-5, reads EPEVTQTPSHQVTQMGQEVILRCVPISNHLYFYWYRQILGQKVEFLVSFYNNEISEKSEIFDDQFSVERPDGSNFTLKIRSTKLEDSAMYFCASGETQYFGPGTRLLVL.

This clone was counted between two and nine times. J is TRBJ1-1 and V is TRBV19; D not resolved. The CDR3 consists of 12 residues. CDR1 LNHDA and CDR2 SQIVND come from the germline V gene (reference sequence). Trimming left V 6 bases short and J 7 bases short, with 12 bases between. The CDR3 loop reads CASSWVMVEAFF. CDR3 nucleotide sequence: TGTGCCAGTAGCTGGGTTATGGTTGAAGCTTTCTTT.

The chain links TRBV9 to TRBJ1-6; D unclear. Germline V gene sequence: CDR1 SGDLS, CDR2 YYNGEE. This CDR3 is built from 12 residues. V was cut by 2 bases and J by 10 bases, with 7 bases left in between. DNA for the CDR3: TGTGCCAGCAGCGTTGAGGGCTCACCCCTCCACTTT. Protein product: CASSVEGSPLHF.